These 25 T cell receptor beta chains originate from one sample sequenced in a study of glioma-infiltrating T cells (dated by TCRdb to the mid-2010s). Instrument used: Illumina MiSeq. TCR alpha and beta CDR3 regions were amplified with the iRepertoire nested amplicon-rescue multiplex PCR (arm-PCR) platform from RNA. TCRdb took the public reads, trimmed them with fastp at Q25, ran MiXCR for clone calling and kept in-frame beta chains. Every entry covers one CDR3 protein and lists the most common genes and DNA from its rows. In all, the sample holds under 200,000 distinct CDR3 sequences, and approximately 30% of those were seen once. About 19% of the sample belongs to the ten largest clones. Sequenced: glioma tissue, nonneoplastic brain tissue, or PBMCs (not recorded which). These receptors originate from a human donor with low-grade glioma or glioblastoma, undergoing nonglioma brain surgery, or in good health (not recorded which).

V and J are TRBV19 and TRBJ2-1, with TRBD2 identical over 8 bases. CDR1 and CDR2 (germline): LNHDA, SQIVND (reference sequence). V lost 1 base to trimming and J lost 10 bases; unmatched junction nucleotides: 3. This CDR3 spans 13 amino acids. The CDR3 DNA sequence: TGTGCCAGTAGTATAGGGGTAGCGGGGGAGCAGTTCTTC. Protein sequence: CASSIGVAGEQFF. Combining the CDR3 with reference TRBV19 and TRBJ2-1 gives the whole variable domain DGGITQSPKYLFRKEGQNVTLSCEQNLNHDAMYWYRQDPGQGLRLIYYSQIVNDFQKGDIAEGYSVSREKKESFPLTVTSAQKNPTAFYLCASSIGVAGEQFFGPGTRLTVL.

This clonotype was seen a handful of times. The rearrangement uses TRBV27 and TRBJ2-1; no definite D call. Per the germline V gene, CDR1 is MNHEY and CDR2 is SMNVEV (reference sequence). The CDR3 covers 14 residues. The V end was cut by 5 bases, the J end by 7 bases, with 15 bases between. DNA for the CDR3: TGTGCCAGCAGTGTAGCCTTACGCTTTAATGAGCAGTTCTTC. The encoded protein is CASSVALRFNEQFF.

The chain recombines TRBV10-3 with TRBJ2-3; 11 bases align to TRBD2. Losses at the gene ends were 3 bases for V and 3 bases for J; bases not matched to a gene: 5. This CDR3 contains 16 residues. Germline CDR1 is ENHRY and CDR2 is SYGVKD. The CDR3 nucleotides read TGTGCCATCAGTGAACTAGCGGGAGCAAAGACAGATACGCAGTATTTT. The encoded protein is CAISELAGAKTDTQYF.

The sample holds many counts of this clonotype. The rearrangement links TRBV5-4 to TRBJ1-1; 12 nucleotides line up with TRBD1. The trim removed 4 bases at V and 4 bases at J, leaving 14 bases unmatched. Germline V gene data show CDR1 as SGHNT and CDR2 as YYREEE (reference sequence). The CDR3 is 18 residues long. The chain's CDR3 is CASSRPGTGGPGPTEAFF. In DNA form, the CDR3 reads TGTGCCAGCAGCCGTCCCGGGACAGGGGGCCCGGGCCCCACTGAAGCTTTCTTT.

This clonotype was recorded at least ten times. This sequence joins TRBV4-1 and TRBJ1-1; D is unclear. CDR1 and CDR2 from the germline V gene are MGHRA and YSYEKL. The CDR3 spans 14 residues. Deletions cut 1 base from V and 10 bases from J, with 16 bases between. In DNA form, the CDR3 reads TGCGCCAGCAGCCAAGCGATTGAAGCCGCAGTAGCTTTCTTT. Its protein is CASSQAIEAAVAFF.

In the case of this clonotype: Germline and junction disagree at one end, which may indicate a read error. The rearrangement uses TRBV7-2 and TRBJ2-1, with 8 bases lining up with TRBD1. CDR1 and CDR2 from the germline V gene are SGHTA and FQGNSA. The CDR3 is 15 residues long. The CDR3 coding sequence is TGTGCCAGCAGCCCGGACAGGGTTAAAGTCTATGAGGAGTTCTTC. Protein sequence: CASSPDRVKVYEEFF.

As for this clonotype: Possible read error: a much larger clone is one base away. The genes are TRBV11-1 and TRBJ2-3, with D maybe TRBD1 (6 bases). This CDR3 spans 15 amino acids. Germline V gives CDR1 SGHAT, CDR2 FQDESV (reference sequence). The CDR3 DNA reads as TGTGCCAGAAGCTTAACCGGACAGCACTCAGATACGCAGTATTTT. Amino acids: CARSLTGQHSDTQYF.

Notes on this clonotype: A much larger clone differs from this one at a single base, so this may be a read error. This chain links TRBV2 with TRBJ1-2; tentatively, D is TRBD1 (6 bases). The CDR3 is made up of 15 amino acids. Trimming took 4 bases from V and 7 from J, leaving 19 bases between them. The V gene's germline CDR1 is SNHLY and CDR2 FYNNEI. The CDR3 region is CASSGFPGHASGYTF. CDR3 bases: TGTGCCAGCAGTGGATTTCCGGGACATGCTTCTGGCTACACCTTC.

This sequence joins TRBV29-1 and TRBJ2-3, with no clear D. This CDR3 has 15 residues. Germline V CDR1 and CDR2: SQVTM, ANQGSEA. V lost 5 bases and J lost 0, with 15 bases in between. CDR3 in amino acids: CSVSIGASSTDTQYF. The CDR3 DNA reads TGCAGCGTTTCCATCGGTGCCTCTAGCACAGATACGCAGTATTTT.

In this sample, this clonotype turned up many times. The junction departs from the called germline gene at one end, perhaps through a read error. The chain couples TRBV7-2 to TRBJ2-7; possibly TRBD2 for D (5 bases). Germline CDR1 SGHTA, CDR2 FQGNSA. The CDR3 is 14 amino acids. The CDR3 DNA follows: TGTGCCAGCAGATTAGCCCGGACTTCCTACGAGCAGTACTTC. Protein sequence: CASRLARTSYEQYF.

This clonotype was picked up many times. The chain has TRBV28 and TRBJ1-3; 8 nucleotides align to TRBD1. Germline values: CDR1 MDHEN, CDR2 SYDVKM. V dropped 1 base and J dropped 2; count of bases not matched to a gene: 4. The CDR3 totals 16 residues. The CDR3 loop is CASSLSGTGTGNTIYF. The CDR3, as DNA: TGTGCCAGCAGTTTATCCGGGACAGGTACTGGAAACACCATATATTTT.

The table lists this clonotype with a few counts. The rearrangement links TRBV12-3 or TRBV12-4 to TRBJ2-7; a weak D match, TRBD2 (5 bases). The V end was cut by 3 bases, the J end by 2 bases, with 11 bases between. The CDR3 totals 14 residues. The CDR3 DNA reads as TGTGCCAGCAGTTTGCGGGCCGGTACCTACGAGCAGTACTTC. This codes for CASSLRAGTYEQYF.

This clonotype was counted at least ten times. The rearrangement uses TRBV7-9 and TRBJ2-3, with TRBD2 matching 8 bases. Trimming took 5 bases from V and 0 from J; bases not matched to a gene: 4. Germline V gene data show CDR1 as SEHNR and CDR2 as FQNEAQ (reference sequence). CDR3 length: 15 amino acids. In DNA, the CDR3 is TGTGCCAGCAGCCCTAGCGGGTTTAGCACAGATACGCAGTATTTT. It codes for CASSPSGFSTDTQYF.

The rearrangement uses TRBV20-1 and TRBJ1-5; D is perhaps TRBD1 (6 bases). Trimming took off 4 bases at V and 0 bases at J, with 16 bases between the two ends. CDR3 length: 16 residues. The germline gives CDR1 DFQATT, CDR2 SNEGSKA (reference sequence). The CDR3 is CSANQYRAISNQPQHF. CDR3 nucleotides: TGCAGTGCTAATCAGTACAGGGCCATTAGCAATCAGCCCCAGCATTTT.

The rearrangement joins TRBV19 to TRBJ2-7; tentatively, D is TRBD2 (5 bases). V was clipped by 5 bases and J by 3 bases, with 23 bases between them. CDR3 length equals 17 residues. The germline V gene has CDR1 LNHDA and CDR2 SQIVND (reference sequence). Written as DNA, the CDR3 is TGTGCCAGTAGTCCAGGACTGGCGGGCTCCATGGGCTACGAGCAGTACTTC. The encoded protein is CASSPGLAGSMGYEQYF.

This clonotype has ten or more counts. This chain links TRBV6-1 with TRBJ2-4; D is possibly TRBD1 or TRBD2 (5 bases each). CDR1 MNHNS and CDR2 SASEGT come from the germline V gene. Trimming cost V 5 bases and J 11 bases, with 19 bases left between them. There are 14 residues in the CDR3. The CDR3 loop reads CASSLKAIGTVQYF. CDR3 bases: TGTGCCAGCAGTTTGAAGGCCATAGGGACGGTTCAGTACTTC.

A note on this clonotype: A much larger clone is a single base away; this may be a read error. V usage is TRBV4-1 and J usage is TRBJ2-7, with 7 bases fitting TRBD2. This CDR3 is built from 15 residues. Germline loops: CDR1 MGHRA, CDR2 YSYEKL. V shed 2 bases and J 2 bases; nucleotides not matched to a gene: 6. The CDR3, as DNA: TGCGCCAGCAGCCAAACTAGAGGGAGGGCCTACGAGCAGTACTTC. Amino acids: CASSQTRGRAYEQYF.

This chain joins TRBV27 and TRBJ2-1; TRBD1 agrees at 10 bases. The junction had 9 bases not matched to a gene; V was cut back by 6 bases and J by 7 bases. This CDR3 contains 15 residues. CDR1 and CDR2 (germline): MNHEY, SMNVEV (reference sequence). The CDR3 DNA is TGTGCCAGCAGACCGGGACAGGGGCTTAAGAATGAGCAGTTCTTC. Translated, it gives CASRPGQGLKNEQFF.

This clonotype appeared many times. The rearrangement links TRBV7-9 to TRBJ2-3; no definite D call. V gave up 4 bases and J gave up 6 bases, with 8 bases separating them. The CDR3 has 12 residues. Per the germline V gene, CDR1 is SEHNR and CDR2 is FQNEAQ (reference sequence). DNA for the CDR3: TGTGCCAGCAGCTCACACGCTGATACGCAGTATTTT. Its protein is CASSSHADTQYF. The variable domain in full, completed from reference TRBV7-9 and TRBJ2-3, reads DTGVSQNPRHKITKRGQNVTFRCDPISEHNRLYWYRQTLGQGPEFLTYFQNEAQLEKSRLLSDRFSAERPKGSFSTLEIQRTEQGDSAMYLCASSSHADTQYFGPGTRLTVL.

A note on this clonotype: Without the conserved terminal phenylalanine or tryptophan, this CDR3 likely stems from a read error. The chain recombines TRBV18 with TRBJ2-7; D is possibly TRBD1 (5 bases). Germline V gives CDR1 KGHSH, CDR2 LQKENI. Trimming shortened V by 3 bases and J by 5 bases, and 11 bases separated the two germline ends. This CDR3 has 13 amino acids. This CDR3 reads CASSPSGRDEQYL. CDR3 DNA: TGTGCCAGCTCACCGTCGGGCAGGGACGAGCAGTACCTC.

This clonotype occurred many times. CDR3 protein: CASSPLEGGQYF. In DNA form, the CDR3 reads TGTGCCAGCAGCCCACTCGAAGGGGGGCAGTACTTC. This chain uses TRBV16 with TRBJ2-7; D may be TRBD1 (6 bases). CDR3 size: 12 residues. Germline assignment: CDR1 KGHSY and CDR2 FQNENV. The V end was cut by 4 bases, the J end by 9 bases, with 13 bases between. The full variable domain, in which reference TRBV16 and TRBJ2-7 provide the parts outside the CDR3, is GEEVAQTPKHLVRGEGQKAKLYCAPIKGHSYVFWYQQVLKNEFKFLISFQNENVFDETGMPKERFSAKCLPNSPCSLEIQATKLEDSAVYFCASSPLEGGQYFGPGTRLTVT.

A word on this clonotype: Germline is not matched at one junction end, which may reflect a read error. CDR3 nucleotides: TGTGCCAGCACGCCCGGGACTAGCGAGCACAATGAGCAGCTCTTC. Residues: CASTPGTSEHNEQLF. The chain recombines TRBV6-1 with TRBJ2-1; TRBD2 matches at 10 bases. CDR3 length equals 15 residues. The V gene's germline CDR1 is MNHNS and CDR2 SASEGT.

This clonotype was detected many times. Here the CDR3 DNA reads TGTGCCAGTACGCCCGGGACAGGAGACTATGGCTACACCTTC. Its protein product is CASTPGTGDYGYTF. V gene TRBV19 combines with J gene TRBJ1-2; 8 positions match TRBD1. V shed 7 bases, J shed 3 bases, and the junction held 7 bases outside the gene matches. The CDR3 runs to 14 residues. Germline V lookup: CDR1 LNHDA, CDR2 SQIVND (reference sequence).

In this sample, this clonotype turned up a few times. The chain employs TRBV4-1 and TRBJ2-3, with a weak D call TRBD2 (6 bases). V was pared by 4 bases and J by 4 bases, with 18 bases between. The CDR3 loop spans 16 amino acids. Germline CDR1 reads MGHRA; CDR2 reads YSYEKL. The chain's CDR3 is CASSLQGAPGADTQYF. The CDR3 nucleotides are TGCGCCAGCAGCCTCCAAGGGGCGCCGGGGGCAGATACGCAGTATTTT.

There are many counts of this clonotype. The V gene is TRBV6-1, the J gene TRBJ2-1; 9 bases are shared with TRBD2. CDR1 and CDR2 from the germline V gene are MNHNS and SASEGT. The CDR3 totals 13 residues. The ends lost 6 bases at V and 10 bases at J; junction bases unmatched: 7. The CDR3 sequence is CASSDSGGSEQFF. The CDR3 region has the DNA TGTGCCAGCAGCGATAGCGGGGGCTCCGAGCAGTTCTTC.